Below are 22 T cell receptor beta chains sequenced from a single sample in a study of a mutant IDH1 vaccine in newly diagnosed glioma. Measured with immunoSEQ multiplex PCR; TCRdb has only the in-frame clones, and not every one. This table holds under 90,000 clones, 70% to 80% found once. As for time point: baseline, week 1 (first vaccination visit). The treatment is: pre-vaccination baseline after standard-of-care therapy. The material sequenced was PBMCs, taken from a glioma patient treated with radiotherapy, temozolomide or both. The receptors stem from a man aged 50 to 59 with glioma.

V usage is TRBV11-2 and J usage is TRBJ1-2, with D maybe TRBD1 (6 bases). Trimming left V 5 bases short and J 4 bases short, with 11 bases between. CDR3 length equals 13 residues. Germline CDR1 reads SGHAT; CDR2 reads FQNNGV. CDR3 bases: TGTGCCAGCAGCCCGGGGGCAGTCTATGGCTACACCTTC. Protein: CASSPGAVYGYTF.

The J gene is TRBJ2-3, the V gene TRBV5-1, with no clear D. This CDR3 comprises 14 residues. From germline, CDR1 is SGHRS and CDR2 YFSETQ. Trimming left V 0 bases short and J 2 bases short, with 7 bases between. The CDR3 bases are TGCGCCAGCAGCTTGGAAAGGAACACAGATACGCAGTATTTT. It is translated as CASSLERNTDTQYF.

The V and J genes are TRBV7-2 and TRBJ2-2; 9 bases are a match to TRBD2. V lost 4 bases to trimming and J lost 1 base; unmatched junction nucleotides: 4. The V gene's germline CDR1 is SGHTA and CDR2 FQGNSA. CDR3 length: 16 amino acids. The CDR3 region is CASSSRLAVNTGELFF. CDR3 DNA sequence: TGTGCCAGCAGCTCTCGACTAGCGGTGAACACCGGGGAGCTGTTTTTT. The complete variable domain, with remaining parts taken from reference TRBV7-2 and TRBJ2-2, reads GAGVSQSPSNKVTEKGKDVELRCDPISGHTALYWYRQSLGQGLEFLIYFQGNSAPDKSGLPSDRFSAERTGGSVSTLTIQRTQQEDSAVYLCASSSRLAVNTGELFFGEGSRLTVL.

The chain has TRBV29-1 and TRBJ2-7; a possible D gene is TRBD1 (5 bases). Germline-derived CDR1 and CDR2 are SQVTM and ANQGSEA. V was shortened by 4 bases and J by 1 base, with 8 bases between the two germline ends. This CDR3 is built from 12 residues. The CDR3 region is CSVGRDSYEQYF. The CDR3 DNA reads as TGCAGCGTTGGCAGGGATTCCTACGAGCAGTACTTC.

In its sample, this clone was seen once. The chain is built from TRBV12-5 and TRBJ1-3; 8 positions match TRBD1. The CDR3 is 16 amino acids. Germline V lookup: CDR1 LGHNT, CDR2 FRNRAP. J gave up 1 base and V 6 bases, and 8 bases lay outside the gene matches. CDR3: CASGPGQGISGNTIYF. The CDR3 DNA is TGTGCTAGTGGGCCCGGACAGGGAATATCTGGAAACACCATATATTTT. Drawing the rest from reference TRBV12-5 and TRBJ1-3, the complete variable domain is DARVTQTPRHKVTEMGQEVTMRCQPILGHNTVFWYRQTMMQGLELLAYFRNRAPLDDSGMPKDRFSAEMPDATLATLKIQPSEPRDSAVYFCASGPGQGISGNTIYFGEGSWLTVV.

CDR3 amino acids: CASSPPSGRYNEQFF. CDR3 coding DNA: TGTGCCAGCTCACCACCTAGCGGACGCTACAATGAGCAGTTCTTC. J is TRBJ2-1 and V is TRBV18, with TRBD2 as a possible D gene (6 bases). Germline assignment: CDR1 KGHSH and CDR2 LQKENI. The V gene lost 0 bases and the J gene lost 3 bases, with 9 bases spanning the gap. The CDR3 has 15 amino acids.

The CDR3 DNA reads TGTGCCAGCAGCGTCAAATCCGGGTACACTGAAGCTTTCTTT. Translated: CASSVKSGYTEAFF. This chain links TRBV9 with TRBJ1-1; D gene unclear. The CDR3 loop spans 14 amino acids. CDR1 SGDLS and CDR2 YYNGEE come from the germline V gene. The V gene lost 2 bases and the J gene lost 3 bases, with 11 bases spanning the gap.

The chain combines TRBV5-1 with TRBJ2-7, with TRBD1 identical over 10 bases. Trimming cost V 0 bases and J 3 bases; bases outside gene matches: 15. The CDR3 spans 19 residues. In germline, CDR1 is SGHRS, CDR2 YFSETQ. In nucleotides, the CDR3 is TGCGCCAGCAGCTTGGCCGCGACAGGGGGCTCGGGGAGTTTCTACGAGCAGTACTTC. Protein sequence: CASSLAATGGSGSFYEQYF.

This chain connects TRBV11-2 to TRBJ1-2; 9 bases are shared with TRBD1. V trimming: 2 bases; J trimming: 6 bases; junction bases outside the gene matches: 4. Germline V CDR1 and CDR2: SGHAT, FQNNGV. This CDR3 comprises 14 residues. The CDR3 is CASSLQQGADGYTF. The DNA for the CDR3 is TGTGCCAGCAGCTTACAACAGGGGGCGGATGGCTACACCTTC.

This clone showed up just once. CDR3 sequence: CASRSTGMNTGELFF. As DNA, the CDR3 is TGTGCCAGCAGGTCGACAGGAATGAACACCGGGGAGCTGTTTTTT. This chain links TRBV6-5 with TRBJ2-2, with a possible D match to TRBD1 (6 bases). This CDR3 region has 15 residues. The V end was cut by 6 bases, the J end by 1 base, with 12 bases between. Germline CDR1 MNHEY, CDR2 SVGAGI.

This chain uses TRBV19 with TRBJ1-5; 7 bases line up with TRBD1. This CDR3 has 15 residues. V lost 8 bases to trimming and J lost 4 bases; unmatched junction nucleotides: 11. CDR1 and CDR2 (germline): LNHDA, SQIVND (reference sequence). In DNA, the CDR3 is TGTGCCAGTCTCCCTCAGACAGGGTTTAATCAGCCCCAGCATTTT. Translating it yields CASLPQTGFNQPQHF.

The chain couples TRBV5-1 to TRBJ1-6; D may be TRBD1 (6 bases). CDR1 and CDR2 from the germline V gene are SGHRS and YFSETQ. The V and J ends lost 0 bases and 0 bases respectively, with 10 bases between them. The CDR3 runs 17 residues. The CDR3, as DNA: TGCGCCAGCAGCTTGGGGAGGGGGAGCTCCTATAATTCACCCCTCCACTTT. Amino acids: CASSLGRGSSYNSPLHF.

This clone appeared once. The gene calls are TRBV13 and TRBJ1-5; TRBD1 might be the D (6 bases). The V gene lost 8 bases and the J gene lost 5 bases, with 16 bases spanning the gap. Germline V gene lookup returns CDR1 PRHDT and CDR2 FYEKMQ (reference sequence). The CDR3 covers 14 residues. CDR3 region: CASARGAGDQPQHF. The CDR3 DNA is TGTGCCAGCGCACGGGGGGCGGGAGATCAGCCCCAGCATTTT.

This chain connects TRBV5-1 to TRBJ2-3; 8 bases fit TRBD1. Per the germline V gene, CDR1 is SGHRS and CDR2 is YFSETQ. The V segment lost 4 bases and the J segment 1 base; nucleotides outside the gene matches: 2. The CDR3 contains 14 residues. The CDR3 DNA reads TGCGCCAGCAGCCAGGGACAGGGCACAGATACGCAGTATTTT. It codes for CASSQGQGTDTQYF. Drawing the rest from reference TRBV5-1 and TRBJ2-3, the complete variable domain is KAGVTQTPRYLIKTRGQQVTLSCSPISGHRSVSWYQQTPGQGLQFLFEYFSETQRNKGNFPGRFSGRQFSNSRSEMNVSTLELGDSALYLCASSQGQGTDTQYFGPGTRLTVL.

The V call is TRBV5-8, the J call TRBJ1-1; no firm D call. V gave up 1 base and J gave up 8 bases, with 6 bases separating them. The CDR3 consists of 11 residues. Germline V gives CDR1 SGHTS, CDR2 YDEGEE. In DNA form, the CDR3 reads TGTGCCAGCAGCTTGTGGGCAGAAGCTTTCTTT. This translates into CASSLWAEAFF. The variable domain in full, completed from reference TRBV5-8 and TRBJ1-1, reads EAGVTQSPTHLIKTRGQQATLRCSPISGHTSVYWYQQALGLGLQFLLWYDEGEERNRGNFPPRFSGRQFPNYSSELNVNALELEDSALYLCASSLWAEAFFGQGTRLTVV.

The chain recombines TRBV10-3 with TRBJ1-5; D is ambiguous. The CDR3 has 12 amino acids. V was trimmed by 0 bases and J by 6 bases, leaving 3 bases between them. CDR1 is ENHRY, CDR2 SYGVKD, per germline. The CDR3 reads CAISESGQPQHF. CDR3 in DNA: TGTGCCATCAGTGAGTCGGGTCAGCCCCAGCATTTT.

CDR3 sequence (DNA): TGTGCCAGCAGCTTAGGACTAAGGACAGGGGGTAACACCGGGGAGCTGTTTTTT. Its protein product is CASSLGLRTGGNTGELFF. The chain is built from TRBV7-6 and TRBJ2-2; 10 bases fit TRBD1. J was trimmed by 2 bases and V by 1 base; bases with no gene match: 7. Germline CDR1 SGHVS, CDR2 FNYEAQ. The CDR3 is 18 amino acids.

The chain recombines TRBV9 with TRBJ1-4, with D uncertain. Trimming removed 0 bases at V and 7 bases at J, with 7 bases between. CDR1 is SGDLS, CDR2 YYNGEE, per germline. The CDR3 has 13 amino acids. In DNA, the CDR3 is TGTGCCAGCAGCGTAGGCGTAGCTGAAAAACTGTTTTTT. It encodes CASSVGVAEKLFF.

CDR3 region: CASQPRLAGETYEQYF. CDR3 nucleotide sequence: TGTGCCAGCCAACCCCGCCTAGCGGGAGAAACCTACGAGCAGTACTTC. This rearrangement joins TRBV19 to TRBJ2-7; 10 nucleotides line up with TRBD2. The CDR3 runs 16 residues. Per germline, CDR1 LNHDA and CDR2 SQIVND (reference sequence). V dropped 9 bases and J dropped 2; count of bases not matched to a gene: 13.

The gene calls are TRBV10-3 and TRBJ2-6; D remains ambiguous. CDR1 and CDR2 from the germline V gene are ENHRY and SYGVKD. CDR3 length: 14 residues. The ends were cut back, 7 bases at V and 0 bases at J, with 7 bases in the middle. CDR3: CAIMGLSGANVLTF. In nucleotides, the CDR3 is TGTGCCATCATGGGCCTCTCTGGGGCCAACGTCCTGACTTTC.

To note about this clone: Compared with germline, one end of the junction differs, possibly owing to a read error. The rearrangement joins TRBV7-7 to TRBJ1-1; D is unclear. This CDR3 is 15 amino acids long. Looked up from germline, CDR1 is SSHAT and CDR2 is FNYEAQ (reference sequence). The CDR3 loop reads CASSLEVRDITEAFF. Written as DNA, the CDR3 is TGTGCTAGCAGCTTAGAGGTGAGAGACATCACTGAAGCTTTCTTT.

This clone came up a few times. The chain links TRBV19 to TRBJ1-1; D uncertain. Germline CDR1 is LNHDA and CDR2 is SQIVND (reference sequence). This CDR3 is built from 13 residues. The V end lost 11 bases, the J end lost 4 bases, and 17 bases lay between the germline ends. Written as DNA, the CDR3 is TGTGCCGTCACGTACGGCTCGGGCACTGAAGCTTTCTTT. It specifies CAVTYGSGTEAFF.